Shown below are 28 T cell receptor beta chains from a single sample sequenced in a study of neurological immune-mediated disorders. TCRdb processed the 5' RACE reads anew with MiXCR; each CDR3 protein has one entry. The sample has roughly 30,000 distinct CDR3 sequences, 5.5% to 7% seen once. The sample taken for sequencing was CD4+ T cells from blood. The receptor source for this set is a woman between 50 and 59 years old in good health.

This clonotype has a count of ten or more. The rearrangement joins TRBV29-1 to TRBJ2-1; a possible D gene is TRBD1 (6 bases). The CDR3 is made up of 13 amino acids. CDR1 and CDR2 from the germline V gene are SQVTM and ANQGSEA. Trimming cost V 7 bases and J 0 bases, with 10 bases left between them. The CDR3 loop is CSAQGDSYNEQFF. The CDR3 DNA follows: TGCAGCGCACAGGGCGACTCCTACAATGAGCAGTTCTTC.

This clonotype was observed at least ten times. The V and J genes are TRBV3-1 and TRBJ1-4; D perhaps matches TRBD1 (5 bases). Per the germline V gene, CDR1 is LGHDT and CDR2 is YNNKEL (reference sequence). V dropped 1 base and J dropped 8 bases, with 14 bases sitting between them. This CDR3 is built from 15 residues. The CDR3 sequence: CASSQGGTLFEKLFF. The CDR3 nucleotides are TGTGCCAGCAGCCAAGGCGGGACGCTCTTCGAAAAACTGTTTTTT. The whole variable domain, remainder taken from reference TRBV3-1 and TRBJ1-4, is DTAVSQTPKYLVTQMGNDKSIKCEQNLGHDTMYWYKQDSKKFLKIMFSYNNKELIINETVPNRFSPKSPDKAHLNLHINSLELGDSAVYFCASSQGGTLFEKLFFGSGTQLSVL.

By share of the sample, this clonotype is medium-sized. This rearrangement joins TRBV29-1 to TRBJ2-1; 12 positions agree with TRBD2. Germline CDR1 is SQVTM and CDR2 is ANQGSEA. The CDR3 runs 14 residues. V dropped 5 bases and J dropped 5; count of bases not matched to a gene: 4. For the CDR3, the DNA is TGCAGCGTTCAGACTAGCGGGGGTAACAATGAGCAGTTCTTC. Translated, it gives CSVQTSGGNNEQFF.

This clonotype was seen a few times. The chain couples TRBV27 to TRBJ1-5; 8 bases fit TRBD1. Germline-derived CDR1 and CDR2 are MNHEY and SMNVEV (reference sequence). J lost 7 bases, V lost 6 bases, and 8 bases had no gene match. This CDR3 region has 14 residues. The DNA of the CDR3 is TGTGCCAGCAGGCAAACAGGGGGAGGACAGCCCCAGCATTTT. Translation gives CASRQTGGGQPQHF.

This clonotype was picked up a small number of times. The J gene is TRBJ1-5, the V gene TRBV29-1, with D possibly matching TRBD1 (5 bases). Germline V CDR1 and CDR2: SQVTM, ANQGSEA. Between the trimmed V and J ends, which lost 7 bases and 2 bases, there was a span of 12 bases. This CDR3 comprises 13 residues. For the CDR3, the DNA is TGCAGCGCTCGGGACGGAGGCAATCAGCCCCAGCATTTT. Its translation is CSARDGGNQPQHF.

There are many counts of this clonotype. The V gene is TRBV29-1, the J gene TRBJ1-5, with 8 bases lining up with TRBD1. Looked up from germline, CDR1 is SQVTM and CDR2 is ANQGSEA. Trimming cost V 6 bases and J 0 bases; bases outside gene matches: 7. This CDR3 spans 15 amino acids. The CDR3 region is CSVGDRGGSNQPQHF. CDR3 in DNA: TGCAGCGTCGGTGACAGGGGCGGTAGCAATCAGCCCCAGCATTTT.

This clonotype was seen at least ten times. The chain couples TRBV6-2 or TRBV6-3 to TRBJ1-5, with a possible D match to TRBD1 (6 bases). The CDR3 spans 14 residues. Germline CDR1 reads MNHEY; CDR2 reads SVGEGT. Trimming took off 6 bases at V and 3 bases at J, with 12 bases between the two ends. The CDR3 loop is CASSRTGINQPQHF. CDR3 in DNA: TGTGCCAGCAGCCGTACAGGGATCAATCAGCCCCAGCATTTT.

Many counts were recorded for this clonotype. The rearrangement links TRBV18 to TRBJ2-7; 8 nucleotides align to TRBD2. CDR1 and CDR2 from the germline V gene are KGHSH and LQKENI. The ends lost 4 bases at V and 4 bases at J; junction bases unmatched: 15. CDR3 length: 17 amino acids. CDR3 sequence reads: CASSRQKAGQREYEQYF. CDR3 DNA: TGTGCCAGCTCACGACAAAAAGCGGGCCAGCGGGAGTACGAGCAGTACTTC.

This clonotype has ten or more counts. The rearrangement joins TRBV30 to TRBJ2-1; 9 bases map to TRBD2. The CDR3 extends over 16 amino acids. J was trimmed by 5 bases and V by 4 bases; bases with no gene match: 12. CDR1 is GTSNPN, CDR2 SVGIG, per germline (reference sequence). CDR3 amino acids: CAWMGDAGGPNNEQFF. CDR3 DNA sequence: TGTGCCTGGATGGGCGACGCGGGAGGGCCAAACAATGAGCAGTTCTTC.

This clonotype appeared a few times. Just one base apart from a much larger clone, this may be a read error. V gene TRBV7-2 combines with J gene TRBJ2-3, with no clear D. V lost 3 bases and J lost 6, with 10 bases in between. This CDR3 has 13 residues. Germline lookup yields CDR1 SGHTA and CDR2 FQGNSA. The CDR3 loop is CASSFGELDTQYF. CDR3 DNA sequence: TGTGCCAGCAGCTTCGGAGAGTTGGATACGCAGTATTTT.

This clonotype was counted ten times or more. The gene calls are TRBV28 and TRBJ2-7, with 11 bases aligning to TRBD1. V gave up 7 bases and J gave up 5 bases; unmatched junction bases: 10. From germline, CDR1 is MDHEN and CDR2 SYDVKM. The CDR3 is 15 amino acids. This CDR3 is CASNLAGQGVDEQYF. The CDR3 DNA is TGTGCCAGCAATTTGGCGGGACAGGGGGTAGACGAGCAGTACTTC.

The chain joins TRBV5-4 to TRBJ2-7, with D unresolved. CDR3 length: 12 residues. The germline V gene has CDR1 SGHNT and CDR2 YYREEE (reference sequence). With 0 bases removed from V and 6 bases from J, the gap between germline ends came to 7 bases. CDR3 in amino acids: CASSLERAEQYF. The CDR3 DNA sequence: TGTGCCAGCAGCTTGGAAAGGGCCGAGCAGTACTTC.

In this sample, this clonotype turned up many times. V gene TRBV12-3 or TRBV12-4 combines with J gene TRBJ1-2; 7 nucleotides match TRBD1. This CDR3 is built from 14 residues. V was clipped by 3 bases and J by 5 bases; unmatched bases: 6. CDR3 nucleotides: TGTGCCAGCAGTTTCGTCGGGGGACAGTATGGCTACACCTTC. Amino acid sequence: CASSFVGGQYGYTF.

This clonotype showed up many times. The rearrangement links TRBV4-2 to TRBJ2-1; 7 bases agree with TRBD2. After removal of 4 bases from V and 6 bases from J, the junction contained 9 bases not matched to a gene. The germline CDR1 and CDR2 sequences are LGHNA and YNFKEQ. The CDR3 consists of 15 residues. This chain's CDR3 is CASSLEGGPGNEQFF. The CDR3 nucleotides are TGTGCCAGCAGCCTTGAGGGAGGGCCAGGCAATGAGCAGTTCTTC.

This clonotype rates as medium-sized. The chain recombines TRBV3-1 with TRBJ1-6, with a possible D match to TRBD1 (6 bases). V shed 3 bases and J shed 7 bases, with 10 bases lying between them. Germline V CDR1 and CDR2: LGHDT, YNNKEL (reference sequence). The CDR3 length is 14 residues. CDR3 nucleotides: TGTGCCAGCAGCCAGATCGACAGGAATTCACCCCTCCACTTT. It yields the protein CASSQIDRNSPLHF.

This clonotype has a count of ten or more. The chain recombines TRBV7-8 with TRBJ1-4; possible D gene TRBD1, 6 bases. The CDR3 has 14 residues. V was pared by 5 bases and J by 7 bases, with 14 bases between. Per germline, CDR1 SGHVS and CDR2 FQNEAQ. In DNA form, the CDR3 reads TGTGCCAGCAGCCCCCAGGGGCGGGGTGAAAAACTGTTTTTT. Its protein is CASSPQGRGEKLFF.

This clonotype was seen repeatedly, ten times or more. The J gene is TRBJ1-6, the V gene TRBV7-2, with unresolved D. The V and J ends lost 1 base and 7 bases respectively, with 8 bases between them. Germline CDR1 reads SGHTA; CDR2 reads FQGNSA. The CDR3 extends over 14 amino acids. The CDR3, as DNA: TGTGCCAGCAGCTTAGACCTCAGAAATTCACCCCTCCACTTT. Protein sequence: CASSLDLRNSPLHF.

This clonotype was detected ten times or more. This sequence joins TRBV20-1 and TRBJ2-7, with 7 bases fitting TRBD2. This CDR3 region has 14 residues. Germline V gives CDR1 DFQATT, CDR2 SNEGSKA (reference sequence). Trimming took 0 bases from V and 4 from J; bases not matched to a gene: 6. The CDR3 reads CSAREVASGYEQYF. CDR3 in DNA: TGCAGTGCTAGAGAGGTTGCTAGCGGATACGAGCAGTACTTC.

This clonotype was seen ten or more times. CDR3 DNA sequence: TGTGCCAGCAGCCCCGGGACTCGATCCTACGAGCAGTACTTC. It specifies CASSPGTRSYEQYF. The chain employs TRBV7-3 and TRBJ2-7, with D maybe TRBD2 (6 bases). Germline assignment: CDR1 SGHTA and CDR2 FQGTGA. This CDR3 contains 14 residues. V lost 5 bases to trimming and J lost 1 base, with 12 bases between them. The entire variable domain, with the rest obtained from reference TRBV7-3 and TRBJ2-7, is as follows: GAGVSQTPSNKVTEKGKYVELRCDPISGHTALYWYRQSLGQGPEFLIYFQGTGAADDSGLPNDRFFAVRPEGSVSTLKIQRTERGDSAVYLCASSPGTRSYEQYFGPGTRLTVT.

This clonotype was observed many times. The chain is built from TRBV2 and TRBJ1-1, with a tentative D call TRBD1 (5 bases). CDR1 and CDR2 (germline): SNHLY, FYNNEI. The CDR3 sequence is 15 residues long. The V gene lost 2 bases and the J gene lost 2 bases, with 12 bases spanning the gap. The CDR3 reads CASSELEGVNTEAFF. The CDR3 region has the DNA TGTGCCAGCAGTGAATTGGAAGGGGTCAACACTGAAGCTTTCTTT. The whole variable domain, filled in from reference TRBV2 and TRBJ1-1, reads EPEVTQTPSHQVTQMGQEVILRCVPISNHLYFYWYRQILGQKVEFLVSFYNNEISEKSEIFDDQFSVERPDGSNFTLKIRSTKLEDSAMYFCASSELEGVNTEAFFGQGTRLTVV.

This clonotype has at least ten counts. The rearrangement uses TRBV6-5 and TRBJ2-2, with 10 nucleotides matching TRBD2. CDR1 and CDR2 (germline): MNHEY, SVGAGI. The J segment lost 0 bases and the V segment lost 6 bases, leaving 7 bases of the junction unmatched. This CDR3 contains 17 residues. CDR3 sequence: CASSPGTSASNTGELFF. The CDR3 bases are TGTGCCAGCAGCCCCGGGACTAGCGCGTCGAACACCGGGGAGCTGTTTTTT.

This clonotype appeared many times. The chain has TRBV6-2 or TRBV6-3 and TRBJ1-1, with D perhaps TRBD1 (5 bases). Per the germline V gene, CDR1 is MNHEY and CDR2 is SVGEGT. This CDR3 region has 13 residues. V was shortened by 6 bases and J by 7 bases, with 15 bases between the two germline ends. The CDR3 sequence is CASSPVGQGEAFF. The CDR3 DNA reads TGTGCCAGCAGCCCCGTTGGGCAGGGTGAAGCTTTCTTT.

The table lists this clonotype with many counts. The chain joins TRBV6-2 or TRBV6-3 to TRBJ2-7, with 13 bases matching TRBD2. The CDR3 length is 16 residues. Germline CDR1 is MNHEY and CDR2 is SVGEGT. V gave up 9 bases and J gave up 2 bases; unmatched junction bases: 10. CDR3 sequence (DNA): TGTGCCAGTACTGGACTAGCGGGAGAAACCGCCTACGAGCAGTACTTC. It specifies CASTGLAGETAYEQYF.

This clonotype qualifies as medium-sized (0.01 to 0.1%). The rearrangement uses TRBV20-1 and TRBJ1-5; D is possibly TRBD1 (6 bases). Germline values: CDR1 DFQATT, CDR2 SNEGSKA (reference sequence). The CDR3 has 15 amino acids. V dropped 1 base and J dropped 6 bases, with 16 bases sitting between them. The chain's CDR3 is CSARVSGGASQPQHF. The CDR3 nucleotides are TGCAGTGCTAGAGTTAGTGGGGGCGCGTCTCAGCCCCAGCATTTT.

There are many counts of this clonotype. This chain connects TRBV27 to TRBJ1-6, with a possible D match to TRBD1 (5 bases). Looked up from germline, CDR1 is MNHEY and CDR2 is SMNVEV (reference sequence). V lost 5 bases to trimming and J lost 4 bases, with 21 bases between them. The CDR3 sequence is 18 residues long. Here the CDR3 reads CASSKGDRGRGYNSPLHF. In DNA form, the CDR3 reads TGTGCCAGCAGTAAGGGCGACAGAGGACGGGGATATAATTCACCCCTCCACTTT.

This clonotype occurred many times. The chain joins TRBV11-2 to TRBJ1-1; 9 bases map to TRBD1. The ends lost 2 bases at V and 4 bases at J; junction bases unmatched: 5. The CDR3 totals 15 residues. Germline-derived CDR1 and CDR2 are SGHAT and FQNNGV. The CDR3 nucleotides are TGTGCCAGCAGCTTATCCGGGACAGGGAGCACTGAAGCTTTCTTT. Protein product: CASSLSGTGSTEAFF.

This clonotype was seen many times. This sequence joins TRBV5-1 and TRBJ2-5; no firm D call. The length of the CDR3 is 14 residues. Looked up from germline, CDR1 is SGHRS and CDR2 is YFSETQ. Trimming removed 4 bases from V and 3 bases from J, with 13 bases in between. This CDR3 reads CASSSSAVEETQYF. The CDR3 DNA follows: TGCGCCAGCAGCAGCTCCGCGGTGGAAGAGACCCAGTACTTC.

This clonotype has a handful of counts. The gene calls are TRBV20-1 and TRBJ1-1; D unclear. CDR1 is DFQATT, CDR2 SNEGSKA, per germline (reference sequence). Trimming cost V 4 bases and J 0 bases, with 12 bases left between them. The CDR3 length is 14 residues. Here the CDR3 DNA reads TGCAGTGCTAATAAAGGACGGCTGAACACTGAAGCTTTCTTT. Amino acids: CSANKGRLNTEAFF.